This TCR beta chain was sequenced for a study of cytomegalovirus exposure and HLA in healthy donors. Findings of the study overall: In a later analysis, specific HLA alleles were associated with 15,000 to 20,000 TCR beta sequences at a 0.05 false discovery rate. Presence/absence analyses assumed roughly uniform sequencing depth across donors, which may not hold. Per a prior analysis, the majority of TCR beta V segments were productive roughly 87% or roughly 30% of the time. V- and J-gene trimming in TCR beta was tied to a missense DCLRE1C variant by an analysis performed later.

The CDR3 runs to 14 residues. Looked up from germline, CDR1 is SQVTM and CDR2 is ANQGSEA. The V gene lost 3 bases and the J gene lost 0 bases, with 9 bases spanning the gap. This clone was observed once. The antigen remains unidentified. PCR used 60 Vbeta primers and 13 Jbeta primers. Assay: immunoSEQ multiplex PCR; the TCRdb copy retains only in-frame clones and omits some. The sample records roughly 120,000 clones, about 90% being singletons. This clonotype originated in a man aged 40-55 years in good health and CMV-seronegative. Sequencing was carried out using PBMCs. This chain uses TRBV29-1 with TRBJ2-1; D might be TRBD2 (6 bases). CDR3 protein: CSVDGGSSYNEQFF. For the CDR3, the DNA is TGCAGCGTTGACGGAGGGAGCTCCTACAATGAGCAGTTCTTC.